These 21 T cell receptor beta chains share one sample of origin, sequenced in a study of shared clonotypes between healthy human individuals. TCRdb keeps only in-frame clones here, not all; method: immunoSEQ multiplex PCR. The data show some 1 million clones, approximately 68% seen once. The material sequenced was memory CD4+ T cells sorted from blood. The sample's subset: CD45RA-negative fraction. These receptors all come from a man younger than 30 in good health.

The rearrangement uses TRBV30 and TRBJ1-2; D perhaps matches TRBD1 (6 bases). The germline V gene encodes CDR1 GTSNPN and CDR2 SVGIG (reference sequence). This CDR3 spans 16 amino acids. Trimming stripped 8 bases from V and 0 bases from J, with 22 bases between. The CDR3 coding sequence is TGTGCCACAATAAGGGTCCGAGGGGGTTCTAACTATGGCTACACCTTC. Amino acids: CATIRVRGGSNYGYTF.

This chain connects TRBV21-1 to TRBJ2-3; the D call TRBD2 from the table was never checked on the DNA. TRBV21-1 is deemed a pseudogene. This CDR3 has 20 amino acids. CDR3 protein: CASSKPPSGAEDGTVDTQYF. The CDR3 DNA is TGTGCCAGCAGCAAACCTCCTAGCGGGGCCGAGGATGGTACAGTGGATACGCAGTATTTT.

This clone was found once. The CDR3 sequence is CASNEQGSHQPQHF. CDR3 nucleotides: TGTGCCAGTAATGAACAGGGGAGTCATCAGCCCCAGCATTTT. The genes are TRBV19 and TRBJ1-5, with 7 bases identical to TRBD1. Looked up from germline, CDR1 is LNHDA and CDR2 is SQIVND (reference sequence). J was trimmed by 5 bases and V by 7 bases; bases with no gene match: 8. The CDR3 has 14 amino acids.

The chain carries TRBV18 and TRBJ2-1; 9 bases align to TRBD2. Germline V lookup: CDR1 KGHSH, CDR2 LQKENI. The V and J ends lost 3 bases and 2 bases, in that order; junction bases with no gene match: 8. This CDR3 comprises 17 residues. CDR3 sequence reads: CASSPFAGGPTYNEQFF. CDR3 DNA sequence: TGTGCCAGCTCACCGTTTGCGGGGGGGCCAACCTACAATGAGCAGTTCTTC.

The chain employs TRBV5-8 and TRBJ2-7; the match to TRBD2 covers 10 bases. The CDR3 contains 17 residues. Trimming cost V 0 bases and J 7 bases; bases outside gene matches: 13. Germline V gene data show CDR1 as SGHTS and CDR2 as YDEGEE. CDR3 sequence reads: CASSLALTSGIKNEQYF. The CDR3 DNA reads as TGTGCCAGCAGCTTGGCCTTAACTAGCGGGATTAAGAATGAGCAGTACTTC.

Concerning this clone itself: Different DNA sequences within this sample yield the same CDR3. The chain uses TRBV7-2 and TRBJ2-1; TRBD2 matches 10 bases. The V gene's germline CDR1 is SGHTA and CDR2 FQGNSA. This CDR3 spans 15 amino acids. J gave up 4 bases and V 5 bases, and 5 bases lay outside the gene matches. CDR3 protein: CASSRTSGAYNEQFF. CDR3 bases: TGTGCCAGCAGCCGTACTAGCGGGGCGTACAATGAGCAGTTCTTC.

This sequence joins TRBV6-1 and TRBJ1-2; D not resolved. The ends were cut back, 2 bases at V and 5 bases at J, with 6 bases in the middle. Germline CDR1 MNHNS, CDR2 SASEGT. The length of the CDR3 is 12 residues. The CDR3 is CASSEYVYGYTF. CDR3 sequence (DNA): TGTGCCAGCAGTGAATACGTATATGGCTACACCTTC.

For the CDR3, the DNA is TGCGCCAGCAGCTTGGCGGGGTCAGACAGATACGAGCAGTACTTC. Translation: CASSLAGSDRYEQYF. This chain joins TRBV5-1 and TRBJ2-7; D assignment may be TRBD1 or TRBD2 (5 bases each). The germline V gene encodes CDR1 SGHRS and CDR2 YFSETQ. The V end was cut by 0 bases, the J end by 4 bases, with 14 bases between. The CDR3 length is 15 residues.

The rearrangement links TRBV7-6 to TRBJ2-2; weak D call: TRBD2 (5 bases). From germline, CDR1 is SGHVS and CDR2 FNYEAQ. The CDR3 has 14 residues. Trimming took 1 base from V and 6 from J, leaving 9 bases between them. The DNA for the CDR3 is TGTGCCAGCAGCTTAGAGAGGGCGGCCGGGGAGCTGTTTTTT. It encodes CASSLERAAGELFF.

The chain joins TRBV18 to TRBJ2-6; D remains ambiguous. CDR3 size: 17 residues. Germline V gene data show CDR1 as KGHSH and CDR2 as LQKENI. V lost 4 bases to trimming and J lost 0 bases, with 13 bases between them. The CDR3 is CASSLTSLDSGANVLTF. DNA for the CDR3: TGTGCCAGCTCACTTACTTCTTTGGACTCTGGGGCCAACGTCCTGACTTTC.

Only one count was recorded for this clone. The chain recombines TRBV15 with TRBJ2-1, with D possibly TRBD2 on 6 matching bases. The CDR3 totals 14 residues. Trimming cost V 1 base and J 7 bases, with 11 bases left between them. Looked up from germline, CDR1 is LNHNV and CDR2 is YYDKDF (reference sequence). CDR3 amino acids: CATSRGPGRNEQFF. Written as DNA, the CDR3 is TGTGCCACCAGCAGAGGTCCCGGGAGAAATGAGCAGTTCTTC.

A remark on this clone: A read error is likely here: a far larger clone is one base away. The CDR3, as DNA: TGTGCCAGCAGGGAACAAGAGACCCAGTACTTC. It encodes CASREQETQYF. The chain recombines TRBV7-9 with TRBJ2-5; no clear D. The V end lost 6 bases, the J end lost 2 bases, and 4 bases lay between the germline ends. In germline, CDR1 is SEHNR, CDR2 FQNEAQ (reference sequence). The CDR3 is 11 residues long.

V usage is TRBV5-4 and J usage is TRBJ2-7; D uncertain. The CDR3 covers 13 residues. Germline V gene lookup returns CDR1 SGHNT and CDR2 YYREEE (reference sequence). The V end was cut by 0 bases, the J end by 1 base, with 5 bases between. Here the CDR3 reads CASSLDESYEQYF. CDR3 DNA: TGTGCCAGCAGCTTGGACGAATCCTACGAGCAGTACTTC.

V and J are TRBV7-2 and TRBJ1-2; 12 bases agree with TRBD1. The length of the CDR3 is 15 residues. Per the germline V gene, CDR1 is SGHTA and CDR2 is FQGNSA. V shed 3 bases, J shed 9 bases, and the junction held 8 bases outside the gene matches. CDR3: CASSFNRDRGLSYTF. DNA for the CDR3: TGTGCCAGCAGCTTCAACCGGGACAGGGGGCTGAGCTACACCTTC.

The chain has TRBV4-3 and TRBJ2-5; TRBD2 aligns across 10 bases. V shed 0 bases and J 5 bases; nucleotides not matched to a gene: 9. Germline V CDR1 and CDR2: LGHNA, YSLEER. This CDR3 has 17 residues. In DNA, the CDR3 is TGCGCCAGCAGCCAAGACGCCAGCGGGAGGGCCGGTGAGACCCAGTACTTC. Translating it yields CASSQDASGRAGETQYF.

The gene calls are TRBV5-1 and TRBJ1-2; D call uncertain. Germline V CDR1 and CDR2: SGHRS, YFSETQ. CDR3 size: 13 residues. The ends were cut back, 3 bases at V and 3 bases at J, with 9 bases in the middle. The CDR3 sequence is CASSSGGHYGYTF. For the CDR3, the DNA is TGCGCCAGCAGCTCGGGCGGGCACTATGGCTACACCTTC.

The V call is TRBV7-9, the J call TRBJ1-2; D might be TRBD1 (5 bases). The germline V gene has CDR1 SEHNR and CDR2 FQNEAQ (reference sequence). Trimming cost V 0 bases and J 7 bases, with 12 bases left between them. The CDR3 sequence is 14 residues long. CDR3 sequence: CASSLARGVGGYTF. The DNA of the CDR3 is TGTGCCAGCAGCTTAGCCCGGGGCGTTGGTGGCTACACCTTC.

This clone was seen only once. The chain is built from TRBV5-8 and TRBJ1-3, with D uncertain. V was clipped by 0 bases and J by 0 bases, with 7 bases between them. The CDR3 length is 15 residues. The germline V gene has CDR1 SGHTS and CDR2 YDEGEE. As DNA, the CDR3 is TGTGCCAGCAGCTTGGGGGGATACTCTGGAAACACCATATATTTT. This gives the protein CASSLGGYSGNTIYF.

The chain has TRBV4-3 and TRBJ1-1; 7 nucleotides agree with TRBD1. With 1 base clipped from V and 5 bases from J, the junction kept 4 bases outside the gene matches. CDR1 and CDR2 from the germline V gene are LGHNA and YSLEER. The CDR3 loop spans 14 amino acids. The CDR3 bases are TGCGCCAGCAGCCAAGTTGCAGGGGGGACTGAAGCTTTCTTT. Residues: CASSQVAGGTEAFF.

CDR3 nucleotide sequence: TGTGCCAGCAGCTTGGGCGTGTGGGGAGATACGCAGTATTTT. This gives the protein CASSLGVWGDTQYF. This chain connects TRBV5-6 to TRBJ2-3; no reliable D call. This CDR3 is 14 amino acids long. Trimming pared 0 bases from V and 5 bases from J, leaving 10 bases between. Germline V CDR1 and CDR2: SGHDT, YYEEEE. Looking up the rest from reference TRBV5-6 and TRBJ2-3 gives the full variable domain: DAGVTQSPTHLIKTRGQQVTLRCSPKSGHDTVSWYQQALGQGPQFIFQYYEEEERQRGNFPDRFSGHQFPNYSSELNVNALLLGDSALYLCASSLGVWGDTQYFGPGTRLTVL.

The chain couples TRBV6-4 to TRBJ1-3; D gene ambiguous. The CDR3 sequence is 16 residues long. The V end was cut by 0 bases, the J end by 0 bases, with 9 bases between. Germline CDR1 and CDR2: MRHNA and SNTAGT. This CDR3 reads CASSDSGSRSGNTIYF. The CDR3 DNA reads TGTGCCAGCAGTGACTCGGGCAGTCGCTCTGGAAACACCATATATTTT.